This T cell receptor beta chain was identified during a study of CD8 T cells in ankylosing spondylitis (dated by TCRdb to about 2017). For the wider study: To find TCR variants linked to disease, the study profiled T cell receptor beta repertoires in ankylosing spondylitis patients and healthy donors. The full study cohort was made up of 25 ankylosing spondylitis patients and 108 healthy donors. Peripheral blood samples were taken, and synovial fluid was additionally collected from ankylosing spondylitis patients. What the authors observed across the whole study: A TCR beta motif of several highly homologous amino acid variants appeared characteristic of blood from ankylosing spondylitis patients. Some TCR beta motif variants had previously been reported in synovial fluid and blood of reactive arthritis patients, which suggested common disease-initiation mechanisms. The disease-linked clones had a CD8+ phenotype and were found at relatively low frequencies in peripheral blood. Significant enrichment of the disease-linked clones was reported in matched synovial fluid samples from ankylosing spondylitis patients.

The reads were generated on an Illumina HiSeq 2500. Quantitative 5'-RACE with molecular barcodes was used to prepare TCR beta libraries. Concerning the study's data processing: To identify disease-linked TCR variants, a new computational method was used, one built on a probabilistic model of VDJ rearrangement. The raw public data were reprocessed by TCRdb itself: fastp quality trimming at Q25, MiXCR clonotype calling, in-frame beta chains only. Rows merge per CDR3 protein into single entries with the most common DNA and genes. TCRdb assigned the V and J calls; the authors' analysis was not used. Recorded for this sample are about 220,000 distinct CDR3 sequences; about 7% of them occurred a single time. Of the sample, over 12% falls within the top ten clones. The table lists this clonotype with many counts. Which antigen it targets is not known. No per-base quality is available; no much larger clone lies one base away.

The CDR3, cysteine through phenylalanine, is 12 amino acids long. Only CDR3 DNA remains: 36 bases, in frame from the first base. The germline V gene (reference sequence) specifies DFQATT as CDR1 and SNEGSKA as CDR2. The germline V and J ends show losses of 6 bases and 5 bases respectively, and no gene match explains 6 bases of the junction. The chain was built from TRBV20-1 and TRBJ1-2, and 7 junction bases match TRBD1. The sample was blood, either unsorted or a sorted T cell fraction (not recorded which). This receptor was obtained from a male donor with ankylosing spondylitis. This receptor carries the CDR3 CSAGTEIYGYTF. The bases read TGCAGTGCCGGGACAGAAATATATGGCTACACCTTC.